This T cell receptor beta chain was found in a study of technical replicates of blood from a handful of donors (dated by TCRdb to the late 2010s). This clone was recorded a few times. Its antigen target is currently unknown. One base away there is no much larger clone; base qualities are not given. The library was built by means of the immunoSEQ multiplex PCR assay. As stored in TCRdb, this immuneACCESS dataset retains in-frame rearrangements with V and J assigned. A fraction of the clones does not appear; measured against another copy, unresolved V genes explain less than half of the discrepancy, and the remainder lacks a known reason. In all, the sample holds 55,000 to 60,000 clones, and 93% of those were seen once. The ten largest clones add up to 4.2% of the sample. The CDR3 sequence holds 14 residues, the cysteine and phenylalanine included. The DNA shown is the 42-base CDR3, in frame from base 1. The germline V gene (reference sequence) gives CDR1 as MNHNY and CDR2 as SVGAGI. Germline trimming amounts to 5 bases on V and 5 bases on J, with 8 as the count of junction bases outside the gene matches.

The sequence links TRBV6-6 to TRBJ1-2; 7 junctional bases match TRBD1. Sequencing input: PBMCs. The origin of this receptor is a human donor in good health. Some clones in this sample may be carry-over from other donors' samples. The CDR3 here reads CASSDAGTAYGYTF. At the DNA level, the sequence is TGTGCCAGCAGTGATGCCGGGACAGCGTATGGCTACACCTTC.